This T cell receptor beta chain was found in a study of T cells after yellow fever vaccination. A 5'RACE template-switching step, the method used to make TCR cDNA, added a universal primer site and UMIs. TCRdb passed the 5' RACE reads through MiXCR, listing each CDR3 protein once. The table lists 30,000 or so distinct CDR3 sequences, around 5.8% of them singletons. This clonotype was recorded many times. Study-wide results and caveats: Reappearance after the booster was observed for most primary-vaccination clones (about 97% CD4, about 85% CD8). The study noted that FACS-sorted repertoires could contain abundant clonotypes contaminating from the bulk population.

Germline CDR1 reads KGHDR; CDR2 reads SFDVKD. V gave up 9 bases and J gave up 6 bases; unmatched junction bases: 7. This CDR3 comprises 13 residues. The chain links TRBV24-1 to TRBJ2-1; 7 bases are a match to TRBD1. The sequence was collected from a man aged 25-45 years who received the YFV17D yellow fever vaccine. Here the sequenced sample was PBMCs, either bulk or a sorted T-cell subset (CD4+, CD8+, memory, or dextramer-sorted; not recorded which), taken on the day of the yellow fever booster vaccination. As DNA, the CDR3 is TGTGCCACCCAATCAGGGGGTCTCAATGAGCAGTTCTTC. Protein sequence: CATQSGGLNEQFF.